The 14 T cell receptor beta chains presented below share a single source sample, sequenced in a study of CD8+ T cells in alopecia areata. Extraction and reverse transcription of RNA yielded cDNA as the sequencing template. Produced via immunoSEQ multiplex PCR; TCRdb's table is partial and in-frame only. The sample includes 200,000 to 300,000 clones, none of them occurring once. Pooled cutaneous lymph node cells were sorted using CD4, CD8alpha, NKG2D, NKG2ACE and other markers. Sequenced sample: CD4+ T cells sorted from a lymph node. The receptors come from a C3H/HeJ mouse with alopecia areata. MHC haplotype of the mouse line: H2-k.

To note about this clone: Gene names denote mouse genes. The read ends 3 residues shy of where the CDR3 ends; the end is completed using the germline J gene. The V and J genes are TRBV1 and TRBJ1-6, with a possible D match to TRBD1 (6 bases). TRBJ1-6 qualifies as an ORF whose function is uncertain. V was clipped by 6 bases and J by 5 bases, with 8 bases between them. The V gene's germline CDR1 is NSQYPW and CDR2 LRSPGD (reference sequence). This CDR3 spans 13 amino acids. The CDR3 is CTCRGTNNSPLYF. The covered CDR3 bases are TGCACCTGCAGAGGGACAAATAATTCGCCC.

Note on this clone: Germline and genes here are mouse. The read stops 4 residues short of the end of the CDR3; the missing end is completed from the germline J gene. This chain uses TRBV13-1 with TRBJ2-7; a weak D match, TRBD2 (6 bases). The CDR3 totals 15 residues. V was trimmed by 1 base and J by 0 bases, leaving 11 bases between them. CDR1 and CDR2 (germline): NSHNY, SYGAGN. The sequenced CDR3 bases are TGTGCCAGCAGTGATCTGGGGCCGAGCTCCTAT. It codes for CASSDLGPSSY. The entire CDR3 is CASSDLGPSSYEQYF.

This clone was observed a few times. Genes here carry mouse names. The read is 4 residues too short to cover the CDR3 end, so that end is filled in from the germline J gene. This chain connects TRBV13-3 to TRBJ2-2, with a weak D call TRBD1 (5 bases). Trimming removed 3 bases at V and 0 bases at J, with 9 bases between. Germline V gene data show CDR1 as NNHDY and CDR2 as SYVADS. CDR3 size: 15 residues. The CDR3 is CASSGTNTNTGQLYF. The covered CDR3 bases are TGTGCCAGCAGTGGGACAAATACAAACACCGGG.

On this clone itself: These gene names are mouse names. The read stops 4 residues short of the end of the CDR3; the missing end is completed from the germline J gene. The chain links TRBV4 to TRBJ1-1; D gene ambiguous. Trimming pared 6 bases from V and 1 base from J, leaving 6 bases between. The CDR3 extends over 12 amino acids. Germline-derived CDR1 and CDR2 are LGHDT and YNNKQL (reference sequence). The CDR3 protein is CASRPGNTEVFF. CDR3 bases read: TGTGCCAGCAGACCAGGGAACACA.

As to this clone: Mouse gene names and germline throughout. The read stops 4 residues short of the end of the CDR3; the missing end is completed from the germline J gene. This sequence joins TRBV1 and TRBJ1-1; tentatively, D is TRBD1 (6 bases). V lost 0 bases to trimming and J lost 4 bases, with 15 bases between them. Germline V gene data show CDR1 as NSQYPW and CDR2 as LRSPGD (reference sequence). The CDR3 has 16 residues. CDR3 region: CTCSADRAGVGTEVFF. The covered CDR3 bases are TGCACCTGCAGTGCAGATCGGGCAGGGGTCGGCACA.

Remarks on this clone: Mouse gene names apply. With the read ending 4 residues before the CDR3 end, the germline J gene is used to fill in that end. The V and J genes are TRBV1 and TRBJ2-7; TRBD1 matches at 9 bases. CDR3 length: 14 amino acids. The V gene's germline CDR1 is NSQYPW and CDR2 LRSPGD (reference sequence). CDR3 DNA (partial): TGCACCTGCAGTGCAGATGGGGACAGGGAT. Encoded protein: CTCSADGDRD. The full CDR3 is CTCSADGDRDEQYF.

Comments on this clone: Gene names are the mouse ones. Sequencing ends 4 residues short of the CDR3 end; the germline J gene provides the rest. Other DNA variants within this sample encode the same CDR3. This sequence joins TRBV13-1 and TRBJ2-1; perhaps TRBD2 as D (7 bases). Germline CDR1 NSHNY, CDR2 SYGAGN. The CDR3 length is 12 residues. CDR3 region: CASSGGAPEQFF. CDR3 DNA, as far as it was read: TGTGCCAGCAGTGGGGGGGCTCCT.

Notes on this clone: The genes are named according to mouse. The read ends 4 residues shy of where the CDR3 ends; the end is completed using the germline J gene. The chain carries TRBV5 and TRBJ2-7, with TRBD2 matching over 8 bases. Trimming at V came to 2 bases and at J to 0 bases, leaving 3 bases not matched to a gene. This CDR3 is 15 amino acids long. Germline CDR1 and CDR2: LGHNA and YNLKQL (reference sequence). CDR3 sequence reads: CASSQNWGSSYEQYF. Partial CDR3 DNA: TGTGCCAGCAGCCAAAACTGGGGGAGCTCCTAT.

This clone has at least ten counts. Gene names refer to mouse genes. The CDR3 is CASKRTTNTGQLYF. The sequenced part of the CDR3 DNA is TGTGCCAGCAAGCGGACAACAAACACCGGG. This chain uses TRBV19 with TRBJ2-2, with a weak D call TRBD1 (5 bases). Sequencing ends 4 residues short of the CDR3 end; the germline J gene provides the rest. The CDR3 is 14 residues long. CDR1 is FNHDT and CDR2 is SITEND in the germline V gene (reference sequence). V was trimmed by 6 bases and J by 0 bases, leaving 9 bases between them.

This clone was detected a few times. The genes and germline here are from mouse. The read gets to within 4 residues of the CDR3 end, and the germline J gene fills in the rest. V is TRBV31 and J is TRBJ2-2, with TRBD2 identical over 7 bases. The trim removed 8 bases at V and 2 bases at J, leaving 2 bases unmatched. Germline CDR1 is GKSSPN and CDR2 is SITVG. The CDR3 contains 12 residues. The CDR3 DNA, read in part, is TGTGCCGTACTGGGGAACACCGGG. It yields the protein CAVLGNTG. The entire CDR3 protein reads CAVLGNTGQLYF.

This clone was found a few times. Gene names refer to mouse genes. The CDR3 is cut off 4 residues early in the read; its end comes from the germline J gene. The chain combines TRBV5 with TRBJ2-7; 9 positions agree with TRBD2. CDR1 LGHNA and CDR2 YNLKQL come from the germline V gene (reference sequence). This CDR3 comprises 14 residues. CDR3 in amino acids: CASSPRDWEYEQYF. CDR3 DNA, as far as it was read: TGTGCCAGCAGCCCCCGGGACTGGGAATAT.

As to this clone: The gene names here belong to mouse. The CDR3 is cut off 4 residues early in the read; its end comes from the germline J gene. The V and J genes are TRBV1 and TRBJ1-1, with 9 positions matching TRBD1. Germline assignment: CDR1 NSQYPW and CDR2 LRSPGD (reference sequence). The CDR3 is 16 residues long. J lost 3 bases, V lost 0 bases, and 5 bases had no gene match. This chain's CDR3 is CTCSAEGTGRDTEVFF. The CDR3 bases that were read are TGCACCTGCAGTGCAGAGGGGACAGGGAGGGACACA.

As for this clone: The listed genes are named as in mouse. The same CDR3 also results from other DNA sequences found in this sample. The CDR3 here is CAWSPPGGNTGQLYF. The part of the CDR3 DNA that was read is TGTGCCTGGAGCCCCCCTGGGGGCAACACCGGG. The chain recombines TRBV31 with TRBJ2-2, with TRBD2 as a possible D gene (7 bases). From the germline J gene comes the end of the CDR3, since the read stops 4 residues before it. This CDR3 has 15 residues. With 3 bases removed from V and 2 bases from J, the gap between germline ends came to 13 bases. Germline assignment: CDR1 GKSSPN and CDR2 SITVG.

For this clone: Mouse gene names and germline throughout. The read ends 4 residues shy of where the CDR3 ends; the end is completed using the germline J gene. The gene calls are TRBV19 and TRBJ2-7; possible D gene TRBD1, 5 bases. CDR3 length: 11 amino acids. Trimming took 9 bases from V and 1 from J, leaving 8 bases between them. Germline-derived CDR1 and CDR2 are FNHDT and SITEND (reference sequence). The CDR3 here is CAIQGSYEQYF. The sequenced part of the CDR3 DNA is TGTGCCATCCAGGGTTCCTAT.